The 4 T cell receptor beta chains presented below share a single source sample, sequenced in a study of beta chain features in type 1 diabetes. The isolated RNA, all of it, was reverse transcribed, so expressed TCRB transcripts were what got sequenced. Assay: immunoSEQ multiplex PCR; the TCRdb copy retains only in-frame clones and omits some. Of about 710,000 clones listed, over 12% are singletons. General study points: Moderate yet significant TCRB CDR3 shortening was seen in Type 1 diabetes patients in all four CD4+ subsets.

No antigens are known for them. Sequencing used naive CD4+ T cells from blood. All receptors derive from a man aged 18 to 29 with type 1 diabetes.

This clone was seen once. V gene TRBV6-5 combines with J gene TRBJ1-6; no clear D. The CDR3 is 15 amino acids. The V and J ends lost 0 bases and 9 bases respectively, with 12 bases between them. Germline loops: CDR1 MNHEY, CDR2 SVGAGI. The CDR3 here is CASSYSRREGSPLHF. The CDR3 DNA reads TGTGCCAGCAGTTACTCGAGGCGGGAGGGTTCACCCCTCCACTTT.

The V gene is TRBV7-9, the J gene TRBJ1-2, with D unresolved. The CDR3 is 14 residues long. Germline assignment: CDR1 SEHNR and CDR2 FQNEAQ (reference sequence). The ends were cut back, 5 bases at V and 4 bases at J, with 14 bases in the middle. The CDR3 here is CASSPTEVSYGYTF. CDR3 nucleotide sequence: TGTGCCAGCAGCCCCACAGAGGTGTCCTATGGCTACACCTTC.

This clone has more than one count but fewer than ten. The chain is built from TRBV2 and TRBJ2-7; 7 bases align to TRBD1. Germline CDR1 and CDR2: SNHLY and FYNNEI. This CDR3 spans 14 amino acids. V trimming: 6 bases; J trimming: 3 bases; junction bases outside the gene matches: 8. The CDR3 sequence is CASSLQGPIYEQYF. The DNA of the CDR3 is TGTGCCAGCAGCCTACAGGGGCCAATCTACGAGCAGTACTTC.

The chain couples TRBV18 to TRBJ2-7, with D possibly called TRBD1 or TRBD2 (5 bases each). CDR3 size: 11 residues. The germline V gene encodes CDR1 KGHSH and CDR2 LQKENI. V lost 6 bases to trimming and J lost 7 bases, with 10 bases between them. CDR3 DNA: TGTGCCAGCTCCTCTGAGGGGGAGCAGTACTTC. This codes for CASSSEGEQYF.